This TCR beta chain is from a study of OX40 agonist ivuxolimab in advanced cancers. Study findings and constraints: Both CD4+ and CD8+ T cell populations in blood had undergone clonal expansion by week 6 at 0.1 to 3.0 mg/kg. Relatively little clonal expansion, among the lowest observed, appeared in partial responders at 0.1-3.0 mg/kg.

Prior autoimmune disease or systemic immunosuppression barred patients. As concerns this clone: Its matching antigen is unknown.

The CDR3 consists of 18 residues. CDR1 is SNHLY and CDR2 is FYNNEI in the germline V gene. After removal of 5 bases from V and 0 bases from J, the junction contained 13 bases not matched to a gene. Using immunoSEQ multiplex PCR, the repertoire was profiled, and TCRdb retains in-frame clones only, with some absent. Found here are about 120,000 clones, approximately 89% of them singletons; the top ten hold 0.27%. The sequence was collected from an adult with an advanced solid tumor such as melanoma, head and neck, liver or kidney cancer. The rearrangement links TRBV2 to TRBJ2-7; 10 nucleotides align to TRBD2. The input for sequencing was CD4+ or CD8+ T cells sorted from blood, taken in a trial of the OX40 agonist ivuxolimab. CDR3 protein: CASSTPWGASGSSYEQYF. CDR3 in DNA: TGTGCCAGCAGTACCCCCTGGGGGGCTAGCGGGAGCTCCTACGAGCAGTACTTC.